The T cell receptor beta chain under discussion was sequenced for a study of cytomegalovirus exposure and HLA in healthy donors. Study results and caveats: In a later analysis, an Asian-associated ancestry cluster reportedly showed fewer N-insertions than the approximately 620-donor mean. A later analysis linked a missense variant in DCLRE1C to the trimming of TCR beta V and J genes. Most TCR sequences were seen very rarely across donors, but some public TCRs occurred in many. Most CMV-associated TCR beta chains appeared HLA-restricted in a later analysis.

With respect to this clone: No antigen is known for it.

Germline CDR1 SGHAT, CDR2 FQNNGV. V was pared by 6 bases and J by 3 bases, with 23 bases between. This CDR3 is built from 17 residues. Primers: 60 Vbeta forward and 13 Jbeta reverse. Repertoires were generated with immunoSEQ multiplex PCR, while TCRdb's copy carries only in-frame clones and drops some. Here the sample spans more than 150,000 clones, approximately 80% being singletons. This chain links TRBV11-2 with TRBJ1-2; D remains unclear. The receptor comes from a young woman in good health and CMV-seronegative. The sample consisted of PBMCs. CDR3 loop: CASRLRASGAGYYGYTF. The CDR3, as DNA: TGTGCCAGCAGGCTCCGGGCCTCGGGCGCGGGATACTATGGCTACACCTTC.